Listed below are T cell receptor beta chains from one sample, sequenced in a study of early T cells in non-severe SARS-CoV-2 infection. One entry per CDR3 protein results from TCRdb running MiXCR on the 5' RACE reads. The profile shows roughly 68,000 distinct CDR3 sequences, around 4.6% of them singletons. Source material: whole blood. The receptors come from an adult who was a healthcare worker with PCR-confirmed SARS-CoV-2 infection or an uninfected control (not recorded which). Both conserved end residues are part of each CDR3. A D gene is named only where the DNA matches it firmly.

D gene: TRBD2
J gene: TRBJ2-4
V gene: TRBV7-9
CDR3 protein: CASSLTGFLTSGTDF

D gene: -
J gene: TRBJ2-1
V gene: TRBV7-2
CDR3 protein: CASSSGQLNEQFF

D gene: -
J gene: TRBJ1-5
V gene: TRBV6-1
CDR3 protein: CASSATRPNQPQHF

D gene: -
J gene: TRBJ1-6
V gene: TRBV3-1
CDR3 protein: CASSQDHYNSPLHF

D gene: -
J gene: TRBJ2-2
V gene: TRBV11-3
CDR3 protein: CASSFNGVSTGELFF

D gene: -
J gene: TRBJ2-7
V gene: TRBV7-8
CDR3 protein: CASSPGGEQYF

D gene: -
J gene: TRBJ1-6
V gene: TRBV27
CDR3 protein: CASSVSRGSPLHF

D gene: -
J gene: TRBJ2-7
V gene: TRBV19
CDR3 protein: CASSIVFQGHSYEQYF

D gene: -
J gene: TRBJ2-7
V gene: TRBV2
CDR3 protein: CASSYGSNEQYF

D gene: -
J gene: TRBJ2-2
V gene: TRBV5-1
CDR3 protein: CASSLFQGTGELFF

D gene: TRBD1
J gene: TRBJ2-3
V gene: TRBV11-3
CDR3 protein: CASADRGTEDTQYF

D gene: -
J gene: TRBJ1-2
V gene: TRBV7-2
CDR3 protein: CASSLVSGKGYTF

D gene: -
J gene: TRBJ2-6
V gene: TRBV5-1
CDR3 protein: CASSRDTSGANVLTF

D gene: TRBD2
J gene: TRBJ2-3
V gene: TRBV5-1
CDR3 protein: CASSLDTGGGTQYF

D gene: TRBD2
J gene: TRBJ2-7
V gene: TRBV20-1
CDR3 protein: CSARDPGLAGAGYEQYF

D gene: -
J gene: TRBJ1-6
V gene: TRBV19
CDR3 protein: CASSLTAPNSPLHF

D gene: -
J gene: TRBJ1-2
V gene: TRBV11-2
CDR3 protein: CASSPEDTYGYTF

D gene: TRBD2
J gene: TRBJ2-1
V gene: TRBV7-2
CDR3 protein: CASSLGTRANEQFF

D gene: TRBD1
J gene: TRBJ2-7
V gene: TRBV6-1
CDR3 protein: CASSVFGTGTYEQYF

D gene: TRBD2
J gene: TRBJ2-2
V gene: TRBV5-4
CDR3 protein: CASTKGGREVAGELFF

D gene: TRBD1
J gene: TRBJ2-7
V gene: TRBV11-2
CDR3 protein: CASSRQGQGNYEQYF

D gene: -
J gene: TRBJ1-1
V gene: TRBV7-8
CDR3 protein: CASSLGKVNTEAFF

D gene: TRBD1
J gene: TRBJ1-4
V gene: TRBV4-3
CDR3 protein: CASSQGRTTGTGAEKLFF

D gene: TRBD2
J gene: TRBJ2-1
V gene: TRBV6-5
CDR3 protein: CASSYSRPSGGYNEQFF

D gene: TRBD1
J gene: TRBJ1-2
V gene: TRBV29-1
CDR3 protein: CSAPTGEPGYTF

D gene: TRBD1
J gene: TRBJ1-2
V gene: TRBV4-2
CDR3 protein: CASSQNQGGDYGYTF

D gene: TRBD1
J gene: TRBJ1-5
V gene: TRBV28
CDR3 protein: CASSRQGPNQPQHF

D gene: -
J gene: TRBJ2-3
V gene: TRBV5-4
CDR3 protein: CASSLRINTDTQYF

D gene: -
J gene: TRBJ2-1
V gene: TRBV4-1
CDR3 protein: CASSQEGGRGSYNEQFF

D gene: TRBD2
J gene: TRBJ2-2
V gene: TRBV7-9
CDR3 protein: CASRPPASGVHGGELFF

D gene: -
J gene: TRBJ2-3
V gene: TRBV5-8
CDR3 protein: CASSLDLRTDTQYF

D gene: -
J gene: TRBJ2-7
V gene: TRBV6-5
CDR3 protein: CASSYSIHRLTYEQYF

D gene: -
J gene: TRBJ1-1
V gene: TRBV3-1
CDR3 protein: CASSQDSARTEAFF

D gene: TRBD1
J gene: TRBJ2-1
V gene: TRBV28
CDR3 protein: CASRGQGASEQFF

D gene: -
J gene: TRBJ1-4
V gene: TRBV12-3/TRBV12-4
CDR3 protein: CASSRAPEKLFF

D gene: -
J gene: TRBJ2-3
V gene: TRBV6-5
CDR3 protein: CASRVTGRNTQYF

D gene: -
J gene: TRBJ2-3
V gene: TRBV5-1
CDR3 protein: CASRTSSTDTQYF

D gene: -
J gene: TRBJ2-7
V gene: TRBV28
CDR3 protein: CVSTTGGGQLYEQYF

D gene: TRBD2
J gene: TRBJ2-1
V gene: TRBV19
CDR3 protein: CASSILAGGPHNEQFF

D gene: TRBD1
J gene: TRBJ2-3
V gene: TRBV7-2
CDR3 protein: CASSWPPDRATDTQYF

D gene: -
J gene: TRBJ1-1
V gene: TRBV7-6
CDR3 protein: CASSPRARAITEAFF